This T cell receptor beta chain emerged from a study of T cell responses to AZD1222 COVID-19 vaccine. TCRdb's copy holds only in-frame clones and misses some; the assay was immunoSEQ multiplex PCR. The sample records 120,000 or so clones, more than 85% being singletons. On this clone: Antigen: not known.

Germline V lookup: CDR1 LNHDA, CDR2 SQIVND (reference sequence). The CDR3 is 14 residues long. The V and J ends lost 5 bases and 7 bases, in that order; junction bases with no gene match: 9. The study, taken as a whole, reports: The study found vaccine-associated CD4 TCRs spanning spike, dominant at 160-218 and 743-854. Reports say nearly half of spike-specific TCRs go after unmutated variant regions. Once two AZD1222 doses were given, Spike-specific TCR breadth and depth went up. Just a handful of AZD1222 recipients tested seropositive at baseline.

The chain combines TRBV19 with TRBJ2-5, with TRBD1 matching 8 bases. The material sequenced was peripheral blood, taken on day 0 of MenACWY control vaccination. This clonotype originated in an adult in good health. The CDR3 DNA sequence: TGTGCCAGTAGTTCCCAGGGGGCTCCGGGGACCCAGTACTTC. As protein: CASSSQGAPGTQYF.